The T cell receptor beta chain under discussion was sequenced for a study of response to subunit inactivated influenza vaccine. Study-wide findings and caveats: Authors suggested few new T cells are recruited by each seasonal influenza vaccination.

This clonotype has more than one count but fewer than ten. No antigen is known for it. Germline-derived CDR1 and CDR2 are LNHNV and YYDKDF (reference sequence). V lost 5 bases and J lost 8; bases outside the gene matches: 5. CDR3 length equals 13 residues. One entry per CDR3 protein, called by TCRdb with MiXCR from the RT-PCR reads. The sample contains 650,000 or so distinct CDR3 sequences, roughly 15% of which appear only once. The chain links TRBV15 to TRBJ2-5; TRBD2 matches 10 bases. This clonotype was obtained from a man aged 50 to 59 who received an inactivated influenza vaccine. Sequenced here: PBMCs from blood, sampled 14 to 15 days before vaccination. The CDR3 nucleotides read TGTGCCACCAGCGGACTAGCGGTGGGCACCCAGTACTTC. Translating it yields CATSGLAVGTQYF. Full variable domain (outside the CDR3, taken from reference TRBV15 and TRBJ2-5): DAMVIQNPRYQVTQFGKPVTLSCSQTLNHNVMYWYQQKSSQAPKLLFHYYDKDFNNEADTPDNFQSRRPNTSFCFLDIRSPGLGDTAMYLCATSGLAVGTQYFGPGTRLLVL.